The 5 T cell receptor beta chains in this list originate from one sample, sequenced in a study of blood T cells in healthy people across ages (dated by TCRdb to between 2015 and 2017). Receptor amplification or capture employed 5' RACE. The sample was run on an Illumina HiSeq 2500. A second PCR of about 7 to 12 cycles was run with a J-beta primer mix and a sample-barcoded 5' primer. The raw public reads went through TCRdb reprocessing: fastp at Q25, MiXCR clone calling, in-frame beta chains kept. CDR3 protein sequences are deduplicated, and each keeps its most common genes and DNA. Counted in this sample were fewer than 800,000 distinct CDR3 sequences; more than 20% of them appeared once. More than 8.5% of the sample belongs to the ten largest clones. Another study also made use of these data, one on T cells of mothers and their children.

Sequencing was performed on blood. Receptors were obtained from a boy under 18 in good health.

The chain has TRBV29-1 and TRBJ2-1; 9 bases align to TRBD2. The J segment lost 0 bases and the V segment lost 2 bases, leaving 8 bases of the junction unmatched. The CDR3 is made up of 17 amino acids. Germline loops: CDR1 SQVTM, CDR2 ANQGSEA. CDR3 region: CSVELWGSGSSYNEQFF. The CDR3 nucleotides read TGCAGCGTTGAACTGTGGGGTAGCGGGAGCTCCTACAATGAGCAGTTCTTC.

The rearrangement uses TRBV14 and TRBJ1-2; D not resolved. V lost 2 bases, J lost 3 bases, and 7 bases lay in between. This CDR3 spans 13 amino acids. The germline CDR1 and CDR2 sequences are SGHDN and FVKESK. In DNA, the CDR3 is TGTGCCAGCAGCCAACTTGTCCACTATGGCTACACCTTC. Encoded protein: CASSQLVHYGYTF.

The chain is built from TRBV6-2 or TRBV6-3 and TRBJ2-5; possible D gene TRBD2, 6 bases. The CDR3 runs 13 residues. Germline CDR1 and CDR2: MNHEY and SVGEGT. Trimming removed 10 bases at V and 2 bases at J, with 14 bases between. CDR3 sequence reads: CATLGGQQETQYF. The CDR3 DNA sequence: TGTGCCACTCTCGGAGGGCAGCAAGAGACCCAGTACTTC.

This clonotype was seen only a few times. This chain connects TRBV20-1 to TRBJ2-1; 11 positions agree with TRBD2. CDR1 DFQATT and CDR2 SNEGSKA come from the germline V gene (reference sequence). With V trimmed by 5 bases and J by 2 bases, 2 bases remained unmatched. This CDR3 is 14 amino acids long. The CDR3 here is CSADSGGAYNEQFF. CDR3 nucleotides: TGCAGTGCTGATAGCGGGGGGGCCTACAATGAGCAGTTCTTC.

The chain recombines TRBV6-2 or TRBV6-3 with TRBJ1-2, with no clear D. Germline V CDR1 and CDR2: MNHEY, SVGEGT. The CDR3 consists of 13 residues. The V and J ends lost 1 base and 8 bases respectively, with 11 bases between them. This chain's CDR3 is CASSYFGQSGYTF. CDR3 DNA: TGTGCCAGCAGTTACTTCGGGCAGAGCGGCTACACCTTC.